This TCR beta chain was identified in a study of blood T cell repertoires in COVID-19. Study-wide background: Samples representing acute and convalescent COVID-19 were sourced from the United States, Italy and Spain.

Germline CDR1 SGDLS, CDR2 YYNGEE. CDR3 length: 15 residues. The V gene lost 3 bases and the J gene lost 4 bases, with 14 bases spanning the gap. Data came from immunoSEQ multiplex PCR; TCRdb stores just in-frame clones and leaves some out. The data show about 220,000 clones, 70% to 90% seen once. Participant reports of clinical history set cohort assignment. This clonotype was sampled from a woman aged 45-60 years with acute COVID-19. The V gene is TRBV9, the J gene TRBJ2-1, with D possibly matching TRBD2 (6 bases). Sequenced: PBMCs or T cells enriched from blood (not recorded which). CDR3 loop: CASSGRRGGYNEQFF. Here the CDR3 DNA reads TGTGCCAGCAGCGGGCGGCGGGGTGGATACAATGAGCAGTTCTTC. Complete variable domain (other parts from reference TRBV9 and TRBJ2-1): DSGVTQTPKHLITATGQRVTLRCSPRSGDLSVYWYQQSLDQGLQFLIQYYNGEERAKGNILERFSAQQFPDLHSELNLSSLELGDSALYFCASSGRRGGYNEQFFGPGTRLTVL.